This TCR beta chain came from a study of blood T cell repertoires in COVID-19. In the study overall: Samples taken during acute and convalescent COVID-19 were collected in the United States, Italy and Spain.

Assay: immunoSEQ multiplex PCR; the TCRdb copy retains only in-frame clones and omits some. The sample has 110,000 to 150,000 clones; more than 65% are singletons. CDR3 length equals 15 residues. V lost 4 bases and J lost 3; bases outside the gene matches: 5. Germline V gene data show CDR1 as SNHLY and CDR2 as FYNNEI. Sequencing was carried out using peripheral blood. V and J are TRBV2 and TRBJ2-1; 8 positions match TRBD2. The source is a man aged 60-69 years with acute or convalescent COVID-19. The CDR3, as DNA: TGTGCCAGCAGTGGCCGGGAGGGTTTCTACAATGAGCAGTTCTTC. As protein: CASSGREGFYNEQFF.